This T cell receptor beta chain is from a study of blood T cell repertoires in COVID-19. Profiling relied on immunoSEQ multiplex PCR, and the TCRdb table lists in-frame clones only, not all of them. The data hold under 200,000 clones, with around 80% observed a single time. J lost 4 bases, V lost 8 bases, and 10 bases had no gene match. The CDR3 spans 15 residues. The germline V gene has CDR1 WSHSY and CDR2 SAAADI. The TCR comes from a man aged 70-80 years with active or convalescent COVID-19. Sequencing was carried out using peripheral blood. The chain has TRBV10-2 and TRBJ1-4, with 7 bases aligning to TRBD1. CDR3 in amino acids: CASGNSQGGNEKLFF. CDR3 DNA sequence: TGCGCCAGCGGGAACAGTCAGGGGGGTAATGAAAAACTGTTTTTT.